This record looks at one TCR beta chain sequence and its context. CDR3 length equals 16 residues. Germline V gives CDR1 MNHEY, CDR2 SMNVEV (reference sequence). With 8 bases removed from V and 4 bases from J, the gap between germline ends came to 18 bases. Generated by immunoSEQ multiplex PCR, the TCRdb table keeps only in-frame clones and is missing some. The repertoire consists of a few hundred thousand clones, with nearly 85% occurring once and the leading ten covering around 9.1%. This sample is drawn from a study of blood T cell repertoires in COVID-19. Study in general: The United States, Italy and Spain were the sources of the acute and convalescent COVID-19 samples.

The receptor was isolated from a human donor in a cohort sampled during active COVID-19. Sequenced material: peripheral blood. The chain has TRBV27 and TRBJ2-6, with a possible D match to TRBD1 (6 bases). CDR3 in DNA: TGTGCCAGCGGGCGGCCCCAGGGGACCGGGGCCAACGTCCTGACTTTC. Translated, it gives CASGRPQGTGANVLTF.